Included here is one T cell receptor beta chain sequence, with context. The data stem from a study of blood T cell repertoires in COVID-19. Produced via immunoSEQ multiplex PCR; TCRdb's table is partial and in-frame only. The sample lists about 140,000 clones; approximately 78% were seen once. Between the trimmed V and J ends, which lost 7 bases and 8 bases, there was a span of 13 bases. Germline V CDR1 and CDR2: SGHKS, YYEKEE (reference sequence). The CDR3 has 13 residues. Sequencing was carried out using peripheral blood. The genes are TRBV5-5 and TRBJ1-6; no definite D call. The clonotype was recovered from a woman at least 80 years old with acute or convalescent COVID-19. The CDR3 nucleotides are TGTGCCAGCGGATTTGGAGGAGATTCACCCCTCCACTTT. Amino acids: CASGFGGDSPLHF.